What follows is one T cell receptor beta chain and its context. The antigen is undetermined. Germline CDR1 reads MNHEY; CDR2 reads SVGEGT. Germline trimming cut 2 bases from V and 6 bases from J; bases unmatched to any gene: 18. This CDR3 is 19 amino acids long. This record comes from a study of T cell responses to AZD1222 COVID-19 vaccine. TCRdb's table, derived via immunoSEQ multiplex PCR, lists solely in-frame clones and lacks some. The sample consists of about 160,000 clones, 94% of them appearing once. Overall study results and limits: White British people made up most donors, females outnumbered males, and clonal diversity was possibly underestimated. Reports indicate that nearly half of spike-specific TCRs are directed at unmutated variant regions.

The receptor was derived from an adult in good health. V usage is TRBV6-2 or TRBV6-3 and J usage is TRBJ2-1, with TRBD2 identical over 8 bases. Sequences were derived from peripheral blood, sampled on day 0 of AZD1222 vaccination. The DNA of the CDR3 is TGTGCCAGCAGTTACGTCACTAGCGGTCCCTATCCGGGGGGCAATGAGCAGTTCTTC. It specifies CASSYVTSGPYPGGNEQFF.